This T cell receptor (beta chain) was sequenced for a study of blood T cell repertoires in COVID-19. Assay used: immunoSEQ multiplex PCR; TCRdb lists only in-frame clones, some missing. The sample includes 250,000 or so clones, 88% of them seen just once. V shed 2 bases and J 4 bases; nucleotides not matched to a gene: 6. The germline gives CDR1 LGHDT, CDR2 YNNKEL (reference sequence). This CDR3 contains 16 residues. The rearrangement joins TRBV3-1 (or the pseudogene TRBV3-2) to TRBJ2-7, with TRBD2 matching 12 bases. The TCR originated in a middle-aged woman who had been exposed to COVID-19. Sequencing was performed on PBMCs or T cells enriched from blood (not recorded which). The CDR3 coding sequence is TGTGCCAGCAGCCAAAACACACTAGCGGGGGGATACGAGCAGTACTTC. Translation gives CASSQNTLAGGYEQYF.